A single sample is the source of the 25 T cell receptor beta chains below, sequenced in a study of patients and donors after allogeneic stem cell transplantation (dated by TCRdb to 2020 to 2021). The library was obtained by RT-PCR. The run used a NextSeq 550. TCRdb took the public reads, trimmed them with fastp at Q25, ran MiXCR for clone calling and kept in-frame beta chains. CDR3 protein duplicates are merged, each entry listing the most common genes and DNA. Within this sample are 150,000 to 200,000 distinct CDR3 sequences, with about 24% of them counted one time only. The ten largest make up about 25% of the sample. The specimen was blood, either unsorted or a sorted T cell fraction (not recorded which). The source is a human donor who was either an allogeneic HSCT recipient or a stem cell or donor lymphocyte infusion donor (not recorded which). It is not recorded whose cells these are; they may come from a transplant donor.

The chain has TRBV5-1 and TRBJ2-3, with D perhaps TRBD1 (5 bases). The CDR3 runs to 18 residues. The V and J ends lost 0 bases and 0 bases respectively, with 17 bases between them. Germline assignment: CDR1 SGHRS and CDR2 YFSETQ. CDR3 in DNA: TGCGCCAGCAGCTTGGCCTCCGAGACAGTAACTAGCACAGATACGCAGTATTTT. Translating gives CASSLASETVTSTDTQYF.

The chain has TRBV3-1 and TRBJ1-2; possible D gene TRBD1, 5 bases. CDR3 size: 13 residues. V lost 3 bases and J 4 bases, leaving 9 bases between the germline ends. Germline V lookup: CDR1 LGHDT, CDR2 YNNKEL (reference sequence). CDR3 region: CASSHSGGYGYTF. The CDR3 nucleotides are TGTGCCAGCAGCCATAGCGGGGGCTATGGCTACACCTTC. The full variable domain, completed using reference TRBV3-1 and TRBJ1-2, is DTAVSQTPKYLVTQMGNDKSIKCEQNLGHDTMYWYKQDSKKFLKIMFSYNNKELIINETVPNRFSPKSPDKAHLNLHINSLELGDSAVYFCASSHSGGYGYTFGSGTRLTVV.

The chain carries TRBV28 and TRBJ2-1; maybe TRBD1 (5 bases). V shed 7 bases and J shed 7 bases, with 14 bases lying between them. Germline loops: CDR1 MDHEN, CDR2 SYDVKM. The CDR3 is 13 amino acids. The CDR3 loop is CASTNLRGNEQFF. CDR3 bases: TGTGCCAGCACCAACCTTAGGGGAAATGAGCAGTTCTTC.

The V call is TRBV20-1, the J call TRBJ1-2, with D tentatively TRBD1 (5 bases). V lost 8 bases and J lost 1, with 11 bases in between. This CDR3 spans 12 amino acids. Germline-derived CDR1 and CDR2 are DFQATT and SNEGSKA (reference sequence). The DNA for the CDR3 is TGCAGTTCCGGGGGAATTAACTATGGCTACACCTTC. Translated: CSSGGINYGYTF.

The chain links TRBV27 to TRBJ2-5; TRBD1 matches 7 bases. There are 13 residues in the CDR3. The V gene end was trimmed by 2 bases and the J gene end by 5 bases; junction bases not matched to a gene: 2. Germline values: CDR1 MNHEY, CDR2 SMNVEV (reference sequence). The DNA of the CDR3 is TGTGCCAGCAGTTTACAGGGGGTTGAGACCCAGTACTTC. Protein product: CASSLQGVETQYF.

The chain combines TRBV29-1 with TRBJ1-2; TRBD1 is a possible D gene (5 bases). CDR3 length equals 11 residues. Germline lookup yields CDR1 SQVTM and CDR2 ANQGSEA. V was cut by 4 bases and J by 6 bases, with 9 bases left in between. CDR3 in amino acids: CSVGGVDGYTF. CDR3 nucleotide sequence: TGCAGCGTTGGGGGGGTTGATGGCTACACCTTC. Full variable domain (rest looked up from reference TRBV29-1 and TRBJ1-2): SAVISQKPSRDICQRGTSLTIQCQVDSQVTMMFWYRQQPGQSLTLIATANQGSEATYESGFVIDKFPISRPNLTFSTLTVSNMSPEDSSIYLCSVGGVDGYTFGSGTRLTVV.

This clonotype was detected once. V is TRBV5-5 and J is TRBJ2-1, with D tentatively TRBD2 (5 bases). CDR1 and CDR2 from the germline V gene are SGHKS and YYEKEE (reference sequence). V was trimmed by 0 bases and J by 0 bases, leaving 10 bases between them. The CDR3 has 16 residues. CDR3 residues: CASSLGVSVSYNEQFF. The DNA of the CDR3 is TGTGCCAGCAGCTTGGGCGTTAGCGTCTCCTACAATGAGCAGTTCTTC.

The chain combines TRBV7-9 with TRBJ1-1, with a weak D call TRBD1 (6 bases). V lost 2 bases to trimming and J lost 0 bases, with 7 bases between them. The CDR3 totals 14 residues. Germline V gives CDR1 SEHNR, CDR2 FQNEAQ (reference sequence). DNA for the CDR3: TGTGCCAGCAGCTTAAACAGGGTGAACACTGAAGCTTTCTTT. Its protein product is CASSLNRVNTEAFF.

J is TRBJ2-1 and V is TRBV7-9, with D maybe TRBD2 (5 bases). Per the germline V gene, CDR1 is SEHNR and CDR2 is FQNEAQ (reference sequence). Trimming removed 5 bases from V and 8 bases from J, with 10 bases in between. The CDR3 totals 12 residues. CDR3 in amino acids: CASSRGLDEQFF. CDR3 DNA: TGTGCCAGCAGCCGGGGATTGGATGAGCAGTTCTTC.

This clonotype occurred a few times. CDR3 protein: CASSFQNQPQHF. The CDR3 region has the DNA TGTGCCAGCAGCTTTCAAAATCAGCCCCAGCATTTT. V usage is TRBV7-8 and J usage is TRBJ1-5; D remains ambiguous. The CDR3 is 12 amino acids. Germline V gives CDR1 SGHVS, CDR2 FQNEAQ. V was pared by 3 bases and J by 4 bases, with 4 bases between.

The genes are TRBV18 and TRBJ2-5; unclear D gene. V was clipped by 6 bases and J by 1 base, with 6 bases between them. CDR1 KGHSH and CDR2 LQKENI come from the germline V gene. The CDR3 contains 12 residues. The CDR3 nucleotides read TGTGCCAGCTCCCCGATCCAAGAGACCCAGTACTTC. Its translation: CASSPIQETQYF. The entire variable domain, with the rest obtained from reference TRBV18 and TRBJ2-5, is as follows: NAGVMQNPRHLVRRRGQEARLRCSPMKGHSHVYWYRQLPEEGLKFMVYLQKENIIDESGMPKERFSAEFPKEGPSILRIQQVVRGDSAAYFCASSPIQETQYFGPGTRLLVL.

This clonotype has only a few counts. Here the CDR3 DNA reads TGTGCCAGCAGCCAAGAAGGGGACCGAAGCTACACCTTC. It is translated as CASSQEGDRSYTF. The chain joins TRBV4-2 to TRBJ1-2; D possibly corresponds to TRBD1 (5 bases). The CDR3 covers 13 residues. With 0 bases removed from V and 9 bases from J, the gap between germline ends came to 11 bases. CDR1 is LGHNA, CDR2 YNFKEQ, per germline.

In this sample, this clonotype turned up a few times. The chain employs TRBV21-1 and TRBJ1-1; no DNA check was done on the table's D call, TRBD1. TRBV21-1 counts as a pseudogene. This CDR3 comprises 17 residues. CDR3 in amino acids: CASSQIADRGPNTEAFF. CDR3 DNA: TGTGCCAGCAGCCAGATTGCGGACAGGGGGCCGAACACTGAAGCTTTCTTT.

This chain joins TRBV6-2 or TRBV6-3 and TRBJ2-1; possibly TRBD1 or TRBD2 for D (5 bases each). CDR3 length: 17 amino acids. Trimming stripped 7 bases from V and 0 bases from J, with 19 bases between. The V gene's germline CDR1 is MNHEY and CDR2 SVGEGT. CDR3 in DNA: TGTGCCAGCACCCTTACTTCAGGGAGCAGCTCCTACAATGAGCAGTTCTTC. Protein: CASTLTSGSSSYNEQFF.

Ten or more counts support this clonotype. This chain connects TRBV29-1 to TRBJ1-5; 9 bases line up with TRBD1. The CDR3 is 15 residues long. With 5 bases clipped from V and 6 bases from J, the junction kept 11 bases outside the gene matches. The germline gives CDR1 SQVTM, CDR2 ANQGSEA. CDR3 sequence reads: CSVRLPGQGGQPQHF. In nucleotides, the CDR3 is TGCAGCGTTCGTCTCCCGGGACAGGGTGGTCAGCCCCAGCATTTT. The variable domain in full, completed from reference TRBV29-1 and TRBJ1-5, reads SAVISQKPSRDICQRGTSLTIQCQVDSQVTMMFWYRQQPGQSLTLIATANQGSEATYESGFVIDKFPISRPNLTFSTLTVSNMSPEDSSIYLCSVRLPGQGGQPQHFGDGTRLSIL.

This clonotype has only a few counts. One end of the junction does not line up with germline, which may come from a read error. The gene calls are TRBV20-1 and TRBJ1-5, with TRBD1 as a possible D gene (5 bases). Germline loops: CDR1 DFQATT, CDR2 SNEGSKA (reference sequence). This CDR3 comprises 15 residues. In DNA form, the CDR3 reads TGCAGTGCTGGAGATCCGACAGATAGCAATCAGCCCCAGCATTTT. Protein sequence: CSAGDPTDSNQPQHF.

This clonotype was seen only a few times. The chain employs TRBV6-6 and TRBJ2-2; possible D gene TRBD2, 6 bases. The V gene's germline CDR1 is MNHNY and CDR2 SVGAGI (reference sequence). CDR3 length: 15 amino acids. Trimming removed 8 bases from V and 2 bases from J, with 15 bases in between. The CDR3 region has the DNA TGTGCCAGCCGAGACTGGGCGGGAAACACCGGGGAGCTGTTTTTT. Translation gives CASRDWAGNTGELFF.

CDR3 loop: CASSRFWGGPEAFF. The CDR3 bases are TGTGCCAGCAGCCGATTTTGGGGCGGGCCTGAAGCTTTCTTT. The chain has TRBV14 and TRBJ1-1, with D possibly being TRBD1 (5 bases). V was pared by 4 bases and J by 6 bases, with 15 bases between. Germline V gene sequence: CDR1 SGHDN, CDR2 FVKESK. The CDR3 loop spans 14 amino acids.

This chain links TRBV5-1 with TRBJ2-5; D is unresolved. The CDR3 loop spans 9 amino acids. The germline V gene encodes CDR1 SGHRS and CDR2 YFSETQ. Trimming pared 10 bases from V and 4 bases from J, leaving 5 bases between. CDR3 DNA: TGCGCCGGAGTAGAGACCCAGTACTTC. It encodes CAGVETQYF.

This clonotype was counted only a few times. The chain links TRBV3-1 to TRBJ1-1; D may be TRBD1 (6 bases). Germline V lookup: CDR1 LGHDT, CDR2 YNNKEL (reference sequence). V was trimmed by 5 bases and J by 6 bases, leaving 10 bases between them. The CDR3 is 12 amino acids. The chain's CDR3 is CASSSTGPEAFF. CDR3 nucleotides: TGTGCCAGCAGCTCCACAGGGCCTGAAGCTTTCTTT. The full variable domain, in which reference TRBV3-1 and TRBJ1-1 provide the parts outside the CDR3, is DTAVSQTPKYLVTQMGNDKSIKCEQNLGHDTMYWYKQDSKKFLKIMFSYNNKELIINETVPNRFSPKSPDKAHLNLHINSLELGDSAVYFCASSSTGPEAFFGQGTRLTVV.

This clonotype was seen at least ten times. The chain combines TRBV20-1 with TRBJ1-1; TRBD1 is a possible D gene (5 bases). Germline V gives CDR1 DFQATT, CDR2 SNEGSKA (reference sequence). CDR3 length: 12 amino acids. V gave up 6 bases and J gave up 8 bases, with 16 bases separating them. The CDR3 here is CSAEDIDREAFF. CDR3 nucleotide sequence: TGCAGTGCCGAGGATATTGACAGAGAAGCTTTCTTT.

V usage is TRBV30 and J usage is TRBJ2-7; no definite D call. The V gene's germline CDR1 is GTSNPN and CDR2 SVGIG (reference sequence). The CDR3 sequence is 12 residues long. Trimming took 0 bases from V and 3 from J, leaving 6 bases between them. The CDR3 region is CAWSVLGYEQYF. Written as DNA, the CDR3 is TGTGCCTGGAGTGTACTCGGCTACGAGCAGTACTTC. Supplemented by reference TRBV30 and TRBJ2-7, the full variable domain reads SQTIHQWPATLVQPVGSPLSLECTVEGTSNPNLYWYRQAAGRGLQLLFYSVGIGQISSEVPQNLSASRPQDRQFILSSKKLLLSDSGFYLCAWSVLGYEQYFGPGTRLTVT.

This clonotype has a handful of counts. The rearrangement uses TRBV9 and TRBJ2-5; 7 nucleotides line up with TRBD2. The CDR3 is made up of 15 amino acids. CDR1 is SGDLS, CDR2 YYNGEE, per germline. V lost 0 bases to trimming and J lost 2 bases; unmatched junction nucleotides: 4. The DNA of the CDR3 is TGTGCCAGCAGCGTAGCGGGGGGTTTTCAAGAGACCCAGTACTTC. Amino acid sequence: CASSVAGGFQETQYF.

The chain recombines TRBV19 with TRBJ2-7; 11 bases are a match to TRBD2. Per germline, CDR1 LNHDA and CDR2 SQIVND (reference sequence). The V gene end was trimmed by 5 bases and the J gene end by 2 bases; junction bases not matched to a gene: 5. This CDR3 is built from 15 residues. The CDR3 loop reads CASSEPGLAAYEQYF. The DNA of the CDR3 is TGTGCCAGTAGTGAGCCGGGACTAGCGGCCTACGAGCAGTACTTC.

The V call is TRBV6-1, the J call TRBJ2-1; D may be TRBD2 (6 bases). V dropped 7 bases and J dropped 8 bases, with 15 bases sitting between them. Germline lookup yields CDR1 MNHNS and CDR2 SASEGT. This CDR3 is 13 amino acids long. Written as DNA, the CDR3 is TGTGCCAGCATTTACCGGGAGAAGTATGAGCAGTTCTTC. Translation: CASIYREKYEQFF.